One and the same sample provided the 22 T cell receptor beta chains below, sequenced in a study of shared clonotypes between healthy human individuals. Using immunoSEQ multiplex PCR, the repertoire was profiled, and TCRdb retains in-frame clones only, with some absent. Of a few million clones detected, about 92% appear once; the ten largest clones hold approximately 0.4%. Sequencing was carried out using naive CD4+ T cells from PBMCs. Subset specified: CD45RA+ positively selected. These receptors were collected from a man aged 18 to 30 in good health. Some clones in this sample may be carry-over from other donors' samples.

The chain carries TRBV5-5 and TRBJ1-2; 8 bases are shared with TRBD1. The CDR3 loop spans 18 amino acids. V gave up 1 base and J gave up 0 bases; unmatched junction bases: 11. CDR1 and CDR2 (germline): SGHKS, YYEKEE (reference sequence). In DNA form, the CDR3 reads TGTGCCAGCAGCTTGTCGGTCCCAACAGGGGGAGCTAACTATGGCTACACCTTC. It translates to CASSLSVPTGGANYGYTF.

The CDR3, as DNA: TGTGCCAGCAGTTTAAAGGCAGCGGGGATTTACACTGAAGCTTTCTTT. Translating it yields CASSLKAAGIYTEAFF. The V gene is TRBV27, the J gene TRBJ1-1, with no clear D. The V gene's germline CDR1 is MNHEY and CDR2 SMNVEV (reference sequence). The CDR3 extends over 16 amino acids. V was shortened by 2 bases and J by 3 bases, with 16 bases between the two germline ends.

The gene calls are TRBV6-1 and TRBJ2-1; D is perhaps TRBD2 (6 bases). Trimming removed 3 bases from V and 3 bases from J, with 12 bases in between. From germline, CDR1 is MNHNS and CDR2 SASEGT. The CDR3 totals 15 residues. The CDR3 loop is CASSESLAIYNEQFF. The CDR3 bases are TGTGCCAGCAGTGAGTCGCTAGCGATCTACAATGAGCAGTTCTTC.

The chain carries TRBV5-4 and TRBJ2-1, with D tentatively TRBD1 (5 bases). V was clipped by 4 bases and J by 8 bases, with 13 bases between them. The CDR3 sequence is 13 residues long. From germline, CDR1 is SGHNT and CDR2 YYREEE (reference sequence). CDR3 amino acids: CASSPGFWDEQFF. The DNA of the CDR3 is TGTGCCAGCAGCCCAGGGTTCTGGGATGAGCAGTTCTTC.

The J gene is TRBJ1-5, the V gene TRBV25-1; TRBD1 is a possible D gene (5 bases). V was pared by 5 bases and J by 5 bases, with 13 bases between. Germline V gene lookup returns CDR1 MGHDK and CDR2 SYGVNS. The CDR3 length is 14 residues. This CDR3 is CASSRGGGDQPQHF. Written as DNA, the CDR3 is TGTGCCAGCAGTCGGGGGGGAGGGGATCAGCCCCAGCATTTT.

V and J are TRBV28 and TRBJ2-3, with 8 bases fitting TRBD2. CDR1 and CDR2 (germline): MDHEN, SYDVKM. This CDR3 has 15 residues. The junction had 7 bases not matched to a gene; V was cut back by 6 bases and J by 2 bases. CDR3 region: CASSSGGALTDTQYF. The CDR3 DNA follows: TGTGCCAGCAGCTCGGGGGGGGCACTCACAGATACGCAGTATTTT.

The chain has TRBV6-1 and TRBJ2-2; D gene unclear. CDR3 size: 14 residues. The germline V gene has CDR1 MNHNS and CDR2 SASEGT. V lost 6 bases and J lost 1, with 9 bases in between. The CDR3 is CASRSGQNTGELFF. The CDR3, as DNA: TGTGCCAGCAGGTCGGGTCAGAACACCGGGGAGCTGTTTTTT.

This clone was counted a single time. This chain uses TRBV19 with TRBJ2-5; 9 nucleotides agree with TRBD2. The germline V gene has CDR1 LNHDA and CDR2 SQIVND (reference sequence). V shed 8 bases and J 2 bases; nucleotides not matched to a gene: 9. The CDR3 contains 15 residues. The chain's CDR3 is CASGGSGRAQETQYF. DNA for the CDR3: TGTGCCAGTGGTGGTAGCGGGAGAGCTCAAGAGACCCAGTACTTC.

The chain combines TRBV9 with TRBJ2-1; possible D gene TRBD1, 6 bases. This CDR3 region has 18 residues. CDR1 and CDR2 from the germline V gene are SGDLS and YYNGEE. V was clipped by 0 bases and J by 6 bases, with 22 bases between them. CDR3 loop: CASSVAPGTGKGGNEQFF. The CDR3 DNA reads TGTGCCAGCAGCGTAGCCCCTGGGACGGGGAAAGGGGGCAATGAGCAGTTCTTC.

The chain has TRBV9 and TRBJ1-1; D is undetermined. The V gene lost 4 bases and the J gene lost 5 bases, with 15 bases spanning the gap. Germline V gene sequence: CDR1 SGDLS, CDR2 YYNGEE. The CDR3 runs to 14 residues. For the CDR3, the DNA is TGTGCCAGCAGCCCCCTCCATGGTTGGACTGAAGCTTTCTTT. Encoded protein: CASSPLHGWTEAFF.

The rearrangement links TRBV30 to TRBJ2-7; D gene ambiguous. The germline gives CDR1 GTSNPN, CDR2 SVGIG (reference sequence). V lost 4 bases, J lost 3 bases, and 16 bases lay in between. CDR3 length: 14 residues. CDR3 region: CAWTVRLRSYEQYF. For the CDR3, the DNA is TGTGCCTGGACTGTACGTCTGCGGAGCTACGAGCAGTACTTC. The whole variable domain, filled in from reference TRBV30 and TRBJ2-7, reads SQTIHQWPATLVQPVGSPLSLECTVEGTSNPNLYWYRQAAGRGLQLLFYSVGIGQISSEVPQNLSASRPQDRQFILSSKKLLLSDSGFYLCAWTVRLRSYEQYFGPGTRLTVT.

The CDR3 DNA reads as TGTGCCATCACTGGGGGGGCGGTCTACGAGCAGTACTTC. It encodes CAITGGAVYEQYF. The chain carries TRBV10-3 and TRBJ2-7; TRBD2 is a possible D gene (7 bases). From germline, CDR1 is ENHRY and CDR2 SYGVKD. Trimming left V 7 bases short and J 3 bases short, with 13 bases between. The CDR3 spans 13 residues.

In its sample, this clone was seen a few times. The rearrangement uses TRBV14 and TRBJ2-3; D not certain. The ends were cut back, 1 base at V and 2 bases at J, with 4 bases in the middle. The CDR3 has 13 amino acids. From germline, CDR1 is SGHDN and CDR2 FVKESK. This CDR3 is CASSQVATDTQYF. In DNA, the CDR3 is TGTGCCAGCAGCCAAGTCGCCACAGATACGCAGTATTTT. Full variable domain (outside the CDR3, taken from reference TRBV14 and TRBJ2-3): EAGVTQFPSHSVIEKGQTVTLRCDPISGHDNLYWYRRVMGKEIKFLLHFVKESKQDESGMPNNRFLAERTGGTYSTLKVQPAELEDSGVYFCASSQVATDTQYFGPGTRLTVL.

The CDR3 DNA is TGCGCCAGCAACAGCGGGGGGCAAGACGAGCAGTACTTC. Protein: CASNSGGQDEQYF. The V gene is TRBV5-1, the J gene TRBJ2-7, with 9 nucleotides matching TRBD2. The length of the CDR3 is 13 residues. The V gene's germline CDR1 is SGHRS and CDR2 YFSETQ. J was trimmed by 5 bases and V by 6 bases; bases with no gene match: 6.

The chain has TRBV5-1 and TRBJ2-1; D not resolved. The CDR3 length is 15 residues. Per germline, CDR1 SGHRS and CDR2 YFSETQ. V lost 0 bases, J lost 8 bases, and 15 bases lay in between. CDR3 nucleotide sequence: TGCGCCAGCAGCTTGGGAGGTATCGGGCAATATGAGCAGTTCTTC. Protein product: CASSLGGIGQYEQFF.

The V call is TRBV10-3, the J call TRBJ1-1; 8 positions agree with TRBD1. Germline V lookup: CDR1 ENHRY, CDR2 SYGVKD. The trim removed 3 bases at V and 4 bases at J, leaving 4 bases unmatched. The CDR3 extends over 14 amino acids. CDR3 loop: CAISDVRGLTEAFF. The CDR3 region has the DNA TGTGCCATCAGTGACGTCAGGGGGCTCACTGAAGCTTTCTTT.

CDR3 in amino acids: CASSGPQGAYEQYF. The CDR3 bases are TGTGCCAGCTCAGGCCCCCAGGGGGCTTACGAGCAGTACTTC. This chain uses TRBV18 with TRBJ2-7; 8 bases map to TRBD1. The V segment lost 5 bases and the J segment 4 bases; nucleotides outside the gene matches: 7. This CDR3 is built from 14 residues. CDR1 is KGHSH and CDR2 is LQKENI in the germline V gene.

The V and J genes are TRBV20-1 and TRBJ2-3, with TRBD1 as a possible D gene (5 bases). CDR1 and CDR2 (germline): DFQATT, SNEGSKA (reference sequence). Trimming removed 3 bases from V and 8 bases from J, with 9 bases in between. CDR3 length: 11 amino acids. The CDR3 protein is CSASGAGTQYF. Written as DNA, the CDR3 is TGCAGTGCTAGTGGGGCCGGTACGCAGTATTTT.

Only a few counts were recorded for this clone. The gene calls are TRBV28 and TRBJ2-1; TRBD1 matches 9 bases. Germline V lookup: CDR1 MDHEN, CDR2 SYDVKM. The trim removed 8 bases at V and 6 bases at J, leaving 2 bases unmatched. The CDR3 extends over 12 amino acids. In DNA, the CDR3 is TGTGCCAGCGGGGACAGGGTCAATGAGCAGTTCTTC. Translation: CASGDRVNEQFF.

V and J are TRBV18 and TRBJ2-1, with 10 bases matching TRBD1. This CDR3 has 16 amino acids. V was pared by 6 bases and J by 9 bases, with 14 bases of the junction left unmatched. Germline V gene sequence: CDR1 KGHSH, CDR2 LQKENI. CDR3 coding DNA: TGTGCCAGCTCGCCAACCGGACAGGGGGGGTCAGGTGAGCAGTTCTTC. Residues: CASSPTGQGGSGEQFF.

The chain is built from TRBV29-1 and TRBJ1-1, with 9 bases matching TRBD1. The CDR3 totals 13 residues. Germline CDR1 is SQVTM and CDR2 is ANQGSEA. V was pared by 5 bases and J by 5 bases, with 6 bases of the junction left unmatched. DNA for the CDR3: TGCAGCGTTCACGGACAGGGGATTACTGAAGCTTTCTTT. This gives the protein CSVHGQGITEAFF.

This clone was seen a handful of times. The gene calls are TRBV19 and TRBJ2-7; 12 nucleotides align to TRBD2. CDR1 and CDR2 (germline): LNHDA, SQIVND (reference sequence). The CDR3 spans 15 residues. V shed 5 bases, J shed 7 bases, and the junction held 9 bases outside the gene matches. The CDR3 nucleotides read TGTGCCAGTAGTCTCCGACTAGCGGGAGTGGCAGAGCAGTACTTC. It is translated as CASSLRLAGVAEQYF.